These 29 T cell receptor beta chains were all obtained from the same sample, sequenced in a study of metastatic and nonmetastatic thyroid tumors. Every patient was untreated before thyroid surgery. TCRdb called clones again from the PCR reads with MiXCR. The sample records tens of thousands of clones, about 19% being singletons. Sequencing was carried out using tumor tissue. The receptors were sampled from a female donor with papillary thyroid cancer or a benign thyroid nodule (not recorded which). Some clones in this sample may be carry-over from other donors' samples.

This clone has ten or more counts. The CDR3 region is CATRGEPSYNEQFF. Written as DNA, the CDR3 is TGTGCCACCAGGGGGGAACCCTCCTACAATGAGCAGTTCTTC. The gene calls are TRBV24-1 and TRBJ2-1; D might be TRBD1 or TRBD2, each matching 5 bases. Germline V gene data show CDR1 as KGHDR and CDR2 as SFDVKD. The CDR3 extends over 14 amino acids. The V end was cut by 7 bases, the J end by 0 bases, with 9 bases between.

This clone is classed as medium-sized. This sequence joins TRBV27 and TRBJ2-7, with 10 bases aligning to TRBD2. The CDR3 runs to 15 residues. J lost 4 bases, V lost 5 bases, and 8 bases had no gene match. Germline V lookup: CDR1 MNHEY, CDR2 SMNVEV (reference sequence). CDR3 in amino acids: CASSPTLAGVYEQYF. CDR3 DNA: TGTGCCAGCAGTCCGACCCTAGCGGGAGTGTACGAGCAGTACTTC.

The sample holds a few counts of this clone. The CDR3 nucleotides read TGTGCCAGCAGGGGACAGGTCCTCGGGGTGAACAATGAGCAGTTCTTC. Translated: CASRGQVLGVNNEQFF. The genes are TRBV6-2 or TRBV6-3 and TRBJ2-1, with 8 nucleotides matching TRBD1. V was clipped by 6 bases and J by 5 bases; unmatched bases: 12. CDR1 MNHEY and CDR2 SVGEGT come from the germline V gene. CDR3 length: 16 amino acids.

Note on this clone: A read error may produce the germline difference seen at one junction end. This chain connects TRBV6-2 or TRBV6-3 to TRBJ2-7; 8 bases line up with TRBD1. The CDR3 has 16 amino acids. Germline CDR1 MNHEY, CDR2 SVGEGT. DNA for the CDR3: TGTGCCAGCATTTACTCGCCGGGACAGGTCTCCTACGATCAGTACTTC. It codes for CASIYSPGQVSYDQYF.

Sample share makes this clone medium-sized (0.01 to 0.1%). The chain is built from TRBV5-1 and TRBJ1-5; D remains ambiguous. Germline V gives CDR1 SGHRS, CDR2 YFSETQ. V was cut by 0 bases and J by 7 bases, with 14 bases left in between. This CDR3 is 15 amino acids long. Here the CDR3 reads CASSLGVISGQPQHF. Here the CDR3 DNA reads TGCGCCAGCAGCTTGGGCGTGATTTCAGGCCAGCCCCAGCATTTT. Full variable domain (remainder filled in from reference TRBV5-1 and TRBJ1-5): KAGVTQTPRYLIKTRGQQVTLSCSPISGHRSVSWYQQTPGQGLQFLFEYFSETQRNKGNFPGRFSGRQFSNSRSEMNVSTLELGDSALYLCASSLGVISGQPQHFGDGTRLSIL.

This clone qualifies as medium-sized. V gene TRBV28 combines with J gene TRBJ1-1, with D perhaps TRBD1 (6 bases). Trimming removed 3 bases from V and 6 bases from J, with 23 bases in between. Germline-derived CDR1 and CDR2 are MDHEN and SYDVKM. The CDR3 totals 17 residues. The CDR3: CASSFLSGGRIKAEAFF. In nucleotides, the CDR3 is TGTGCCAGCAGTTTCCTGAGTGGGGGGCGCATTAAGGCTGAAGCTTTCTTT. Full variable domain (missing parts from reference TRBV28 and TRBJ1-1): DVKVTQSSRYLVKRTGEKVFLECVQDMDHENMFWYRQDPGLGLRLIYFSYDVKMKEKGDIPEGYSVSREKKERFSLILESASTNQTSMYLCASSFLSGGRIKAEAFFGQGTRLTVV.

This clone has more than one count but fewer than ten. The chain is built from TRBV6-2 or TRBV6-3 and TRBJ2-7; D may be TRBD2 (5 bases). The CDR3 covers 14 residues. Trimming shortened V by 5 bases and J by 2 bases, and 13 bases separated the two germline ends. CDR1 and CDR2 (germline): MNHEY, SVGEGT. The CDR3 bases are TGTGCCAGCAGTACCGGAGAGGGAACCTACGAGCAGTACTTC. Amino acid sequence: CASSTGEGTYEQYF.

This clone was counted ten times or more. The CDR3 DNA sequence: TGTGCCAGCAGTAGGGACCCAACCGGGGAGCTGTTTTTT. Translation: CASSRDPTGELFF. The gene calls are TRBV25-1 and TRBJ2-2, with D possibly being TRBD1 or TRBD2 (5 bases each). Germline CDR1 is MGHDK and CDR2 is SYGVNS. The CDR3 has 13 residues. V was shortened by 5 bases and J by 5 bases, with 9 bases between the two germline ends.

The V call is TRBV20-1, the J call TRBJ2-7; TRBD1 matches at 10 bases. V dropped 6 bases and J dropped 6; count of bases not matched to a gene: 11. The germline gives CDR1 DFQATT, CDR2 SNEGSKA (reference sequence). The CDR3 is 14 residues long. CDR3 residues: CSATRQGARFEQYV. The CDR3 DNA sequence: TGCAGTGCCACAAGACAGGGGGCTCGATTCGAGCAGTACGTC.

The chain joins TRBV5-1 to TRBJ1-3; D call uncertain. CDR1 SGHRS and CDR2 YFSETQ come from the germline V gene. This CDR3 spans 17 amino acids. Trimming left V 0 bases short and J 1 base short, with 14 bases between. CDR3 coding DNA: TGCGCCAGCAGCTTGGGTCGGCCGGTACAGTCTGGAAACACCATATATTTT. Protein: CASSLGRPVQSGNTIYF.

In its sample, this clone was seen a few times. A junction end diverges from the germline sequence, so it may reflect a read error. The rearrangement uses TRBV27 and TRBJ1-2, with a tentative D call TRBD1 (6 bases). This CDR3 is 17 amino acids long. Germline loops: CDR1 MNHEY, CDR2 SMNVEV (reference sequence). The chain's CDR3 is CASSLYHLGQIYYGYTF. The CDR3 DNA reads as TGTGCAAGCAGTTTATACCACCTAGGACAGATTTACTATGGCTACACCTTC.

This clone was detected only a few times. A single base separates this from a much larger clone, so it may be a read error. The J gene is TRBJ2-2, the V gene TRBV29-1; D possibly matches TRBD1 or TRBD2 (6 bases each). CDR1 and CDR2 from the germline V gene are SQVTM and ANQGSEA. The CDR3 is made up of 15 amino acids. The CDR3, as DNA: TGCAGCGTGGGGGCGGGACACGCGAACACCGCGGAGCTGTTTTTT. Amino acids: CSVGAGHANTAELFF.

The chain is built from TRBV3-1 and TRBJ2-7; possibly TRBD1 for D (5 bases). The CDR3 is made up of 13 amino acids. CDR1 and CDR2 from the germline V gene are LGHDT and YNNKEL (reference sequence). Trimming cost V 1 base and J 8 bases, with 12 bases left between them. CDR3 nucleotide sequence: TGTGCCAGCAGCCAAGTAGAAGGGGCCAAGCAGTACTTC. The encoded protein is CASSQVEGAKQYF.

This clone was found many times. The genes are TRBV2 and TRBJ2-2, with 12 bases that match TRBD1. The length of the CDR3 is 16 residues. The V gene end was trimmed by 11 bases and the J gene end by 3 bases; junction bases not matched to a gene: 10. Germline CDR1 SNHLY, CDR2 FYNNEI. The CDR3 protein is CAGIRDRGPYTGELFF. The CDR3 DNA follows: TGTGCCGGAATCCGGGACAGGGGGCCGTACACCGGGGAGCTGTTTTTT.

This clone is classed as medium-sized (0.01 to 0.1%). The CDR3 sequence is CASSYRGFGNTIYF. CDR3 sequence (DNA): TGTGCCAGCAGTTACAGGGGTTTCGGAAACACCATATATTTT. This chain connects TRBV12-3 or TRBV12-4 to TRBJ1-3, with TRBD1 matching 7 bases. This CDR3 has 14 amino acids. The junction had 4 bases not matched to a gene; V was cut back by 4 bases and J by 4 bases.

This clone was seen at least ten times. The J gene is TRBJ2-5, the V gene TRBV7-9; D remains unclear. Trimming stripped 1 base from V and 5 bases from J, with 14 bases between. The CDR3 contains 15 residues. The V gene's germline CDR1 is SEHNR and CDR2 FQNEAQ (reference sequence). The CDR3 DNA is TGTGCCAGCAGCTTAGATTTGGGCAGGAGTGAGACCCAGTACTTC. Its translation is CASSLDLGRSETQYF.

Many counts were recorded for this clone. The CDR3 region has the DNA TGCGCCAGCAGCTTGGCTAGCGGCACCTACGAGCAGTACTTC. It encodes CASSLASGTYEQYF. The chain has TRBV5-1 and TRBJ2-7, with 7 bases lining up with TRBD2. In germline, CDR1 is SGHRS, CDR2 YFSETQ. J was trimmed by 2 bases and V by 0 bases; bases with no gene match: 2. The CDR3 is 14 residues long. The full variable domain, its missing parts supplied by reference TRBV5-1 and TRBJ2-7, is KAGVTQTPRYLIKTRGQQVTLSCSPISGHRSVSWYQQTPGQGLQFLFEYFSETQRNKGNFPGRFSGRQFSNSRSEMNVSTLELGDSALYLCASSLASGTYEQYFGPGTRLTVT.

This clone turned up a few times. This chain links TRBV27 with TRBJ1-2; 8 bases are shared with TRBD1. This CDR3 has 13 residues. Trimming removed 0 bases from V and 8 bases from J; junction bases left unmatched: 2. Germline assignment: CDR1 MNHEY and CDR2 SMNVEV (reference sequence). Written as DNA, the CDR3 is TGTGCCAGCAGTTTATCGGACAGGGTAGGCTACACCTTC. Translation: CASSLSDRVGYTF.

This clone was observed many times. The CDR3 sequence is CSASRPRGYRDGETQYF. The CDR3 coding sequence is TGCAGTGCTAGCCGACCGCGGGGATACAGGGACGGTGAGACCCAGTACTTC. The gene calls are TRBV20-1 and TRBJ2-5, with D perhaps being TRBD1 or TRBD2 (6 bases each). V was trimmed by 3 bases and J by 5 bases, leaving 25 bases between them. The CDR3 is 17 amino acids. Germline CDR1 reads DFQATT; CDR2 reads SNEGSKA (reference sequence).

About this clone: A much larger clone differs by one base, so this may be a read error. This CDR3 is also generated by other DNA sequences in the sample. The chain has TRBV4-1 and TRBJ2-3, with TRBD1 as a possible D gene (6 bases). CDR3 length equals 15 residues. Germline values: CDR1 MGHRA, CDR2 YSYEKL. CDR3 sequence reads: CASSQDLGWTDTQYF. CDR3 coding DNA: TGCGCCAGCAGCCAAGATCTTGGGTGGACAGATACGCAGTATTTC.

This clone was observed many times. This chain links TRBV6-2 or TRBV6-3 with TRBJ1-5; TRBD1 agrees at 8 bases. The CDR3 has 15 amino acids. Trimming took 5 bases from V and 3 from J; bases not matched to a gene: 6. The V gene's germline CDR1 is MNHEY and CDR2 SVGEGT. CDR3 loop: CASSVGQVNNQPQHF. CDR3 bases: TGTGCCAGCAGTGTGGGACAGGTTAACAATCAGCCCCAGCATTTT.

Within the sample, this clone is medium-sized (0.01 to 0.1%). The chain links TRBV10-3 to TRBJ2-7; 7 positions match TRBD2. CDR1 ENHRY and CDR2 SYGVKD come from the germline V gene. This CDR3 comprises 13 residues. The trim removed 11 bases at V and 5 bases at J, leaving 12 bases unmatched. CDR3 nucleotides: TGTGCCTCCTCCGGGCGGGGAGGGAACGAGCAGTACTTC. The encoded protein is CASSGRGGNEQYF.

CDR3 amino acids: CASSQGINTGELFF. CDR3 nucleotide sequence: TGTGCCAGCAGCCAAGGAATCAACACCGGGGAGCTGTTTTTT. The chain recombines TRBV3-1 with TRBJ2-2; D ambiguous. Trimming removed 1 base at V and 2 bases at J, with 5 bases between. Germline V gene sequence: CDR1 LGHDT, CDR2 YNNKEL (reference sequence). This CDR3 has 14 residues.

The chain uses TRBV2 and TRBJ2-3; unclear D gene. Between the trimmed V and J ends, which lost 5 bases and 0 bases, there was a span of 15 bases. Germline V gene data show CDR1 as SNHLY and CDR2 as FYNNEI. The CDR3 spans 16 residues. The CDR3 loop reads CASSRIRATSTDTQYF. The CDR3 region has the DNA TGTGCCAGCAGTCGGATTCGGGCAACTAGCACAGATACGCAGTATTTT.

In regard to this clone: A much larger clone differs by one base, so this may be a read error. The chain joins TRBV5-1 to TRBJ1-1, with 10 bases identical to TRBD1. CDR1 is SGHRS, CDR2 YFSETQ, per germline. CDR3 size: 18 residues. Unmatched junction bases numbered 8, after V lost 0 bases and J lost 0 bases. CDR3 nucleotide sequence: TGCGCCAGCAGCTTGGCCGGGACAGGGGTTTTGATGAACACTGAAGCTTTCTTT. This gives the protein CASSLAGTGVLMNTEAFF.

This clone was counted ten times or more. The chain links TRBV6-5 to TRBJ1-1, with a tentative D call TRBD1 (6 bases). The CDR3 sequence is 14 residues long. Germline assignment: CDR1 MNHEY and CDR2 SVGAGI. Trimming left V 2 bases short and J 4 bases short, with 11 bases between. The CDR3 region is CASSYLTGSTEAFF. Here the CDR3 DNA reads TGTGCCAGCAGTTACCTTACAGGGAGCACTGAAGCTTTCTTT.

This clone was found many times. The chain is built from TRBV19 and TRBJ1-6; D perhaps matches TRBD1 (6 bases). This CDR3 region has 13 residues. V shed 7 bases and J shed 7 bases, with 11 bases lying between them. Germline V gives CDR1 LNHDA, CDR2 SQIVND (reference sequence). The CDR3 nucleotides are TGTGCCAGTACCTTTAGGGGGAATTCACCCCTCCACTTT. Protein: CASTFRGNSPLHF. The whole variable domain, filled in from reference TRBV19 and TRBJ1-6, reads DGGITQSPKYLFRKEGQNVTLSCEQNLNHDAMYWYRQDPGQGLRLIYYSQIVNDFQKGDIAEGYSVSREKKESFPLTVTSAQKNPTAFYLCASTFRGNSPLHFGNGTRLTVT.

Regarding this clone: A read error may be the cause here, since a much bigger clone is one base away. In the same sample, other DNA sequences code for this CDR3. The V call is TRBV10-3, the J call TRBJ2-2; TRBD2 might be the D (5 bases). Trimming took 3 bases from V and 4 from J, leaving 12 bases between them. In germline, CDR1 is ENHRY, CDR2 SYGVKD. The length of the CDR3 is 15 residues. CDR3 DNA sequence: TGTGCCATCAGTGAAGGTGGAGGCTTCACCGGGGAGCTGTTTTTT. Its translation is CAISEGGGFTGELFF.

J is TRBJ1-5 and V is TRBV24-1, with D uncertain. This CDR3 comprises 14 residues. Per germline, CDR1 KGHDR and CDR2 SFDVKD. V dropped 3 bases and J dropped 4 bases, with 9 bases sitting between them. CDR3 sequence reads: CATSDSKVNQPQHF. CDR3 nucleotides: TGTGCCACCAGTGATAGTAAGGTAAATCAGCCCCAGCATTTT.